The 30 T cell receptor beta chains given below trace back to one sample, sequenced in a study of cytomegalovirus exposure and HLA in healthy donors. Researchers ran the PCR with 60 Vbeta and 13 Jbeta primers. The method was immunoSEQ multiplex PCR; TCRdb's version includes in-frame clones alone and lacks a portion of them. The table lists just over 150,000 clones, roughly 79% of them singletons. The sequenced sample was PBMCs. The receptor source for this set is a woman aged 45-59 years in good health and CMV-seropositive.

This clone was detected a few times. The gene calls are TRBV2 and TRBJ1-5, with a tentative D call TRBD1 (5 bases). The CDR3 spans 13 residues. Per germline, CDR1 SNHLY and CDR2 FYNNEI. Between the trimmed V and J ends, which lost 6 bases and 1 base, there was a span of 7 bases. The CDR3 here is CASRSGSNQPQHF. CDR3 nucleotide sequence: TGTGCCAGCAGGTCAGGGAGCAATCAGCCCCAGCATTTT.

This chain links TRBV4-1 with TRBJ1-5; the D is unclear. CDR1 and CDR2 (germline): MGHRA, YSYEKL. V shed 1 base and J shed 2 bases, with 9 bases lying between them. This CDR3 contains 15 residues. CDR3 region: CASSQGNTRNQPQHF. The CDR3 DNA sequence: TGCGCCAGCAGCCAAGGTAACACCCGCAATCAGCCCCAGCATTTT.

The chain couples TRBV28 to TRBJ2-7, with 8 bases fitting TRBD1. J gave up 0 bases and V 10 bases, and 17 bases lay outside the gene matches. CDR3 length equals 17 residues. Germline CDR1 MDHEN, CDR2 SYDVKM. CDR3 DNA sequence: TGTGCCACTTCCAGGGGGCGGGCCTCTGATAGCTCCTACGAGCAGTACTTC. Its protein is CATSRGRASDSSYEQYF.

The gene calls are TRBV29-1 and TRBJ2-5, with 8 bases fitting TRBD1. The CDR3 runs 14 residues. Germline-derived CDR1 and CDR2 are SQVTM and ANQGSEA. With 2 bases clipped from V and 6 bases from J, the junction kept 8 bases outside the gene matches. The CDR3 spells CSVEQGAGAKTQYF. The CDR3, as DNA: TGCAGCGTTGAACAGGGGGCCGGGGCGAAGACCCAGTACTTC.

CDR3: CASGLAFPYEQYF. The CDR3 DNA follows: TGTGCCAGCGGACTAGCGTTCCCCTACGAGCAGTACTTC. J is TRBJ2-7 and V is TRBV27; 9 bases agree with TRBD2. Unmatched junction bases numbered 4, after V lost 8 bases and J lost 2 bases. Germline V gene lookup returns CDR1 MNHEY and CDR2 SMNVEV (reference sequence). This CDR3 has 13 residues.

The CDR3 DNA is TGCGCCAGCAGCGCCGGGACAGGGGGCTTCTACGAGCAGTACTTC. This sequence encodes CASSAGTGGFYEQYF. The V call is TRBV4-1, the J call TRBJ2-7; 12 nucleotides align to TRBD1. This CDR3 has 15 amino acids. J was trimmed by 3 bases and V by 5 bases; bases with no gene match: 5. Germline V gene lookup returns CDR1 MGHRA and CDR2 YSYEKL.

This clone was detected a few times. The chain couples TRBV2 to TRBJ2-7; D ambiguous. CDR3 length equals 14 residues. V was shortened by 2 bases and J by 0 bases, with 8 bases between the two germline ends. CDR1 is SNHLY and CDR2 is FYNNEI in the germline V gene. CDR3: CASSEIQYSYEQYF. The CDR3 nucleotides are TGTGCCAGCAGTGAAATACAATACTCCTACGAGCAGTACTTC.

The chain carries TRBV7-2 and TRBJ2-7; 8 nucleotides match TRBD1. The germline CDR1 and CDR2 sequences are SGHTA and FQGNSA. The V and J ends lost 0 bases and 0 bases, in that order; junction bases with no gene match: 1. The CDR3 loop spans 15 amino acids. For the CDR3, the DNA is TGTGCCAGCAGCTTAGCCACAGGGGGCTCCTACGAGCAGTACTTC. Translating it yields CASSLATGGSYEQYF.

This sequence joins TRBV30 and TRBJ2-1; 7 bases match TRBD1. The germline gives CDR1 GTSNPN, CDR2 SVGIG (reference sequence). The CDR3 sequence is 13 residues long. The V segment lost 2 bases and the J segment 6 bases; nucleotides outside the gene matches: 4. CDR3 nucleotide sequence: TGTGCCTGGAGTACAGACAGGGTCAATGAGCAGTTCTTC. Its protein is CAWSTDRVNEQFF.

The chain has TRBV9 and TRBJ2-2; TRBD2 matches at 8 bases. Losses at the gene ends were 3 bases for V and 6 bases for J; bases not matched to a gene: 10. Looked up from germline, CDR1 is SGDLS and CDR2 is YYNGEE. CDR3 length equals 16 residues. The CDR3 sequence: CASSESAGGRAGELFF. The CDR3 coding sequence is TGTGCCAGCAGCGAGAGTGCGGGGGGCCGGGCCGGGGAGCTGTTTTTT.

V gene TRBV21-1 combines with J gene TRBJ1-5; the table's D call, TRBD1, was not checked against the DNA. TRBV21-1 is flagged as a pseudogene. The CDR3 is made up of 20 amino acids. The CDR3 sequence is CASSKGGQGAIGGGNQPQHF. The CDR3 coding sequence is TGTGCCAGCAGCAAAGGAGGACAGGGGGCTATCGGGGGTGGCAATCAGCCCCAGCATTTT.

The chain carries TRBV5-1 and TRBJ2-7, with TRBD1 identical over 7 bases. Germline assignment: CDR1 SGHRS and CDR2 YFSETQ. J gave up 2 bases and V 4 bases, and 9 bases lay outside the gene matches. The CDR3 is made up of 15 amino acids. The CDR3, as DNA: TGCGCCAGCAGCCCCGGACAGGCAGATCCCTACGAGCAGTACTTC. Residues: CASSPGQADPYEQYF.

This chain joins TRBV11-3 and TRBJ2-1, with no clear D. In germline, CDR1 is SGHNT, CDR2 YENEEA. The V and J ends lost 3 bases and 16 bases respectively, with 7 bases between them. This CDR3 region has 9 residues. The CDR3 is CASSFLSFF. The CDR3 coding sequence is TGTGCCAGCAGCTTTCTGAGTTTCTTC.

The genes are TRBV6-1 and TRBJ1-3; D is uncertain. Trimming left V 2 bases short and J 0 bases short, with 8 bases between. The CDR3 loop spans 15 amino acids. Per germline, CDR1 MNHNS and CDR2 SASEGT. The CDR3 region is CASSELANSGNTIYF. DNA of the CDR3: TGTGCCAGCAGTGAATTGGCCAACTCTGGAAACACCATATATTTT.

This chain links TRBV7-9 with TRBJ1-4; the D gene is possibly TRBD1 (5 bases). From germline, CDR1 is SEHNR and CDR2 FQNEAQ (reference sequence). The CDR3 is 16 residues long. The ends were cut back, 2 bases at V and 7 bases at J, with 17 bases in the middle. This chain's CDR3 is CASSLSLGPQGEKLFF. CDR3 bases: TGTGCCAGCAGCTTATCGTTGGGGCCGCAGGGTGAAAAACTGTTTTTT.

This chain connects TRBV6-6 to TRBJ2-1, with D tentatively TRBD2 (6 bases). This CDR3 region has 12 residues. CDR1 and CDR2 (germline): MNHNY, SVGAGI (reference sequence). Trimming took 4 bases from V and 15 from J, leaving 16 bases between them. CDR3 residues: CASSFFRGDLFF. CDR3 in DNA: TGTGCCAGCAGTTTCTTCCGCGGGGATCTGTTCTTC.

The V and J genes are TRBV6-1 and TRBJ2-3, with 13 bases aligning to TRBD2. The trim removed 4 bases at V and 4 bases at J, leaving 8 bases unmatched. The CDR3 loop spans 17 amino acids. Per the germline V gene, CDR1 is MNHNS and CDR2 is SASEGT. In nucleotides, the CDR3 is TGTGCCAGCAGTGCTACTAGCGGGAGGGCCGATCCAGATACGCAGTATTTT. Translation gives CASSATSGRADPDTQYF.

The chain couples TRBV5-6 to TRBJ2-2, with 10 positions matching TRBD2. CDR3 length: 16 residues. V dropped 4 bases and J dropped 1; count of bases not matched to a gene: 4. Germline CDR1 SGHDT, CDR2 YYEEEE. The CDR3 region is CASSLRTSGNTGELFF. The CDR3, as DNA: TGTGCCAGCAGCCTAAGGACTAGCGGGAACACCGGGGAGCTGTTTTTT.

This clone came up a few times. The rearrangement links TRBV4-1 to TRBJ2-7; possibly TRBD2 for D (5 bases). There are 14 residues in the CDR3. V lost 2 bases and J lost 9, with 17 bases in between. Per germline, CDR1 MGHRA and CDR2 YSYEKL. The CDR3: CASSQPGLFTWQYF. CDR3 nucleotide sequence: TGCGCCAGCAGCCAACCCGGACTCTTTACCTGGCAGTACTTC.

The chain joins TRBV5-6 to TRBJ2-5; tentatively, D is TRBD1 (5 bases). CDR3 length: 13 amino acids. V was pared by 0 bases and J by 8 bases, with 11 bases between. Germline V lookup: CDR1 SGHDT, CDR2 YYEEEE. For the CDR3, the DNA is TGTGCCAGCAGCTTGGTGGGGCCGCTCACCCAGTACTTC. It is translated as CASSLVGPLTQYF.

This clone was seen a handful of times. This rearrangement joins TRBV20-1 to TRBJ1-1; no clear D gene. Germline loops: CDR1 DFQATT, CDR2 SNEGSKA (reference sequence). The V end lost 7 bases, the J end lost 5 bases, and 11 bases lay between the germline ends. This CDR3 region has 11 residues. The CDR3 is CSVSGSTEAFF. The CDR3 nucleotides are TGCAGTGTTTCAGGCTCTACTGAAGCTTTCTTT.

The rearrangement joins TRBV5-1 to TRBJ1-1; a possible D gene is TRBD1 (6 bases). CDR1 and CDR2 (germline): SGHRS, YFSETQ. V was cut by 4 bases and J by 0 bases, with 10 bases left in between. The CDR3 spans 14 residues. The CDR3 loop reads CASSGGQLNTEAFF. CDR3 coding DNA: TGCGCCAGCAGCGGAGGACAGCTGAACACTGAAGCTTTCTTT.

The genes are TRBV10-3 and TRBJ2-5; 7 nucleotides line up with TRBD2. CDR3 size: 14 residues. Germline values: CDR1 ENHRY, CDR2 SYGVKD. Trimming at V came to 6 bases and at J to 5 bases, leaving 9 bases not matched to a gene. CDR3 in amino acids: CAIRASGPGETQYF. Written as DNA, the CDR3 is TGTGCCATCAGAGCTAGCGGCCCCGGGGAGACCCAGTACTTC.

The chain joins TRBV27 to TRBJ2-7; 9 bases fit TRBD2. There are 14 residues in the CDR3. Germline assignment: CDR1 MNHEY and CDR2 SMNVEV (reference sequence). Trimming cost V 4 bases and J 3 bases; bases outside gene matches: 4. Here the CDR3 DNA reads TGTGCCAGCAGTTCGGGACTAGCCCTCTACGAGCAGTACTTC. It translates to CASSSGLALYEQYF.

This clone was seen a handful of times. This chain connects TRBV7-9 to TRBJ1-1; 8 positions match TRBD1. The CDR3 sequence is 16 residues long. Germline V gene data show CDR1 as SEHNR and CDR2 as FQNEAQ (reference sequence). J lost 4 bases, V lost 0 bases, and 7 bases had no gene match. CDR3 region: CASSLAGRGLSTEAFF. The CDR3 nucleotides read TGTGCCAGCAGCTTAGCGGGCAGGGGGCTCAGCACTGAAGCTTTCTTT. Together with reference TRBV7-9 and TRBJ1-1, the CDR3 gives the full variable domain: DTGVSQNPRHKITKRGQNVTFRCDPISEHNRLYWYRQTLGQGPEFLTYFQNEAQLEKSRLLSDRFSAERPKGSFSTLEIQRTEQGDSAMYLCASSLAGRGLSTEAFFGQGTRLTVV.

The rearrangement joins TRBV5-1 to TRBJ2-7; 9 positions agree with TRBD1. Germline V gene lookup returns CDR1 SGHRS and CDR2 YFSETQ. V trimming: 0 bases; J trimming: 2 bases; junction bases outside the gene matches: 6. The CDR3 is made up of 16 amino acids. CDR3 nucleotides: TGCGCCAGCAGCTTGGCCGGAGGGACAGGGACCTACGAGCAGTACTTC. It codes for CASSLAGGTGTYEQYF.

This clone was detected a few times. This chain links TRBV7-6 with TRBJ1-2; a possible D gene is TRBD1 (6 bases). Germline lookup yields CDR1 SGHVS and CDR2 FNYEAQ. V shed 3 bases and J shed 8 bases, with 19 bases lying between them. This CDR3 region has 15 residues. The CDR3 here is CASSFGSGGLDGYTF. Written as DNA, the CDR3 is TGTGCCAGCAGCTTTGGTTCGGGGGGGCTCGACGGCTACACCTTC.

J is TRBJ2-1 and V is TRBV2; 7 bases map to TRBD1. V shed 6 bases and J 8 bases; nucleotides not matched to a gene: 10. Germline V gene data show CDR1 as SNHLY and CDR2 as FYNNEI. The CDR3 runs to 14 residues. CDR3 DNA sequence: TGTGCCAGCAGCCGCGACAGGGCCCCCGATGAGCAGTTCTTC. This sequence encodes CASSRDRAPDEQFF.

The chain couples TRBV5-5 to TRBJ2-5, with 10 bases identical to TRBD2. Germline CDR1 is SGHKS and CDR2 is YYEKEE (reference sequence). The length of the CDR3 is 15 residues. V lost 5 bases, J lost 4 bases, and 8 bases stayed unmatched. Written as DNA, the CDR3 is TGTGCCAGCAGACAAAGCGGGGGGGCCGCAGAGACCCAGTACTTC. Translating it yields CASRQSGGAAETQYF.

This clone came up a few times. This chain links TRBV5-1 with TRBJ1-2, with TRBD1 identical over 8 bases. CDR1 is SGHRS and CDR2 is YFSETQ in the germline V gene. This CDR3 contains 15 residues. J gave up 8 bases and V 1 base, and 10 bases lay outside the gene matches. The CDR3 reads CASSLRAGGRDGYTF. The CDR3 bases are TGCGCCAGCAGCTTGAGGGCAGGGGGCCGTGACGGCTACACCTTC.